Sequencing of this T cell receptor beta chain was carried out in a study of response to subunit inactivated influenza vaccine. TCRdb processed the RT-PCR reads anew with MiXCR; each CDR3 protein has one entry. The table has more than 550,000 distinct CDR3 sequences, about 11% seen once. Whole-study findings and limits: Researchers suggested that each seasonal influenza vaccination recruits few new T cells.

There are 15 residues in the CDR3. Trimming took off 0 bases at V and 2 bases at J, with 10 bases between the two ends. Germline V gene sequence: CDR1 MNHEY, CDR2 SVGAGI. Concerning this clonotype: Its target is not known.

Sequenced here: PBMCs from blood, sampled on the day of vaccination. This clonotype was obtained from a man in his fifties or sixties who received an inactivated influenza vaccine. The chain has TRBV6-5 and TRBJ2-5, with unresolved D. The CDR3 DNA follows: TGTGCCAGCAGTTACTCGAACGGGCCGCAAGAGACCCAGTACTTC. Amino acid sequence: CASSYSNGPQETQYF.